This passage covers 12 T cell receptor beta chains from one sample sequenced in a study of STAT5B mutations in CD4+ large granular lymphocyte leukemia. Profiled with immunoSEQ multiplex PCR; TCRdb holds only in-frame clones, not every one. The table shows tens of thousands of clones, with more than 60% occurring only once. The material sequenced was CD4+ T cells from blood buffy coats. These receptor sequences come from a human donor in good health.

For the CDR3, the DNA is TGCAGCGTTGAAGATTTAAACGTTTGGGGGCCATCCCTTTACACTGAAGCTTTCTTT. Amino acids: CSVEDLNVWGPSLYTEAFF. The chain employs TRBV29-1 and TRBJ1-1, with TRBD1 as a possible D gene (6 bases). Germline lookup yields CDR1 SQVTM and CDR2 ANQGSEA. Trimming left V 0 bases short and J 3 bases short, with 26 bases between. This CDR3 has 19 residues. Complete variable domain (other parts from reference TRBV29-1 and TRBJ1-1): SAVISQKPSRDICQRGTSLTIQCQVDSQVTMMFWYRQQPGQSLTLIATANQGSEATYESGFVIDKFPISRPNLTFSTLTVSNMSPEDSSIYLCSVEDLNVWGPSLYTEAFFGQGTRLTVV.

The chain's CDR3 is CAWSISPHVGQNNSPLHF. In DNA, the CDR3 is TGTGCCTGGAGTATTAGTCCCCACGTCGGCCAAAATAATTCACCCCTCCACTTT. The chain is built from TRBV30 and TRBJ1-6; no reliable D call. This CDR3 region has 18 residues. Trimming stripped 2 bases from V and 5 bases from J, with 22 bases between. From germline, CDR1 is GTSNPN and CDR2 SVGIG (reference sequence). Using reference TRBV30 and TRBJ1-6 for the parts outside the CDR3, the full variable domain is SQTIHQWPATLVQPVGSPLSLECTVEGTSNPNLYWYRQAAGRGLQLLFYSVGIGQISSEVPQNLSASRPQDRQFILSSKKLLLSDSGFYLCAWSISPHVGQNNSPLHFGNGTRLTVT.

A word on this clone: The junction departs from the called germline gene at one end, perhaps through a read error. Other DNA sequences in this sample translate to the same CDR3. The chain joins TRBV4-2 to TRBJ1-4; D is uncertain. CDR1 is LGHNA and CDR2 is YNFKEQ in the germline V gene. This CDR3 comprises 17 residues. The CDR3 DNA reads as TGTGCCAGCAGCCAAGAAGGGCAGGCCCTTTGGGGTGAAAAACTATTTTTT. Translated: CASSQEGQALWGEKLFF.

This clone was seen once. The chain recombines TRBV4-2 with TRBJ2-2, with D perhaps matching TRBD1 or TRBD2 (5 bases each). The V end lost 0 bases, the J end lost 3 bases, and 8 bases lay between the germline ends. Germline CDR1 reads LGHNA; CDR2 reads YNFKEQ. The CDR3 runs to 15 residues. Here the CDR3 DNA reads TGTGCCAGCAGCCAAGATGGGACCTACACCGGGGAGCTGTTTTTT. It specifies CASSQDGTYTGELFF.

The chain uses TRBV18 and TRBJ1-5; D is unclear. The CDR3 has 13 amino acids. V dropped 3 bases and J dropped 4 bases, with 7 bases sitting between them. Germline V gene data show CDR1 as KGHSH and CDR2 as LQKENI. The CDR3 DNA is TGTGCCAGCTCACCTGCCGGGAATCAGCCCCAGCATTTT. This sequence encodes CASSPAGNQPQHF.

The CDR3: CASSTRTGGAETQYF. In DNA form, the CDR3 reads TGTGCCAGCAGCACGAGGACAGGGGGCGCGGAGACCCAGTACTTC. The rearrangement joins TRBV7-9 to TRBJ2-5; 11 nucleotides line up with TRBD1. Losses at the gene ends were 5 bases for V and 5 bases for J; bases not matched to a gene: 7. The CDR3 contains 15 residues. Germline assignment: CDR1 SEHNR and CDR2 FQNEAQ (reference sequence).

The rearrangement uses TRBV15 and TRBJ1-4; no definite D call. V gave up 5 bases and J gave up 10 bases, with 17 bases separating them. There are 14 residues in the CDR3. Germline V lookup: CDR1 LNHNV, CDR2 YYDKDF (reference sequence). The CDR3 bases are TGTGCCACCAGCGGAGGCTCCCCCTCAGGAAAACTGTTTTTT. Translated: CATSGGSPSGKLFF.

The CDR3 is CAWRGSGRTDSPLHF. CDR3 DNA sequence: TGTGCCTGGAGGGGTTCAGGGAGGACCGATTCACCCCTCCACTTT. The chain has TRBV30 and TRBJ1-6, with D maybe TRBD1 (5 bases). The CDR3 contains 15 residues. Germline CDR1 is GTSNPN and CDR2 is SVGIG (reference sequence). Trimming took off 3 bases at V and 8 bases at J, with 17 bases between the two ends.

The rearrangement links TRBV19 to TRBJ2-1; D not resolved. The CDR3 extends over 13 amino acids. V lost 5 bases to trimming and J lost 7 bases, with 12 bases between them. Germline V CDR1 and CDR2: LNHDA, SQIVND (reference sequence). The CDR3 DNA sequence: TGTGCCAGTAGTCCACTGGACGAAAATGAGCAGTTCTTC. Amino acids: CASSPLDENEQFF.

The genes are TRBV5-4 and TRBJ2-7; D may be TRBD1 (6 bases). V was trimmed by 1 base and J by 5 bases, leaving 10 bases between them. Germline lookup yields CDR1 SGHNT and CDR2 YYREEE (reference sequence). This CDR3 comprises 13 residues. The CDR3 sequence is CASSLIRGDEQYF. Written as DNA, the CDR3 is TGTGCCAGCAGCTTGATCAGGGGCGACGAGCAGTACTTC.

The V and J genes are TRBV19 and TRBJ1-4, with D possibly TRBD1 on 5 matching bases. CDR1 and CDR2 from the germline V gene are LNHDA and SQIVND (reference sequence). The CDR3 is 19 amino acids. V lost 4 bases to trimming and J lost 2 bases, with 23 bases between them. The CDR3 spells CASSNQPGGGASTNEKLFF. The DNA for the CDR3 is TGTGCCAGTAGTAACCAACCCGGAGGTGGGGCCTCGACTAATGAAAAACTGTTTTTT. Based on the CDR3 plus reference TRBV19 and TRBJ1-4, the full variable domain is DGGITQSPKYLFRKEGQNVTLSCEQNLNHDAMYWYRQDPGQGLRLIYYSQIVNDFQKGDIAEGYSVSREKKESFPLTVTSAQKNPTAFYLCASSNQPGGGASTNEKLFFGSGTQLSVL.

The chain uses TRBV30 and TRBJ1-1, with TRBD1 identical over 11 bases. CDR3 length equals 15 residues. The junction had 9 bases not matched to a gene; V was cut back by 8 bases and J by 1 base. Per the germline V gene, CDR1 is GTSNPN and CDR2 is SVGIG (reference sequence). The CDR3 bases are TGTGCCGGCGGACAGGGGGCTTTGGGGAACACTGAAGCTTTCTTT. Its translation is CAGGQGALGNTEAFF. The full variable domain, rest sourced from reference TRBV30 and TRBJ1-1, is SQTIHQWPATLVQPVGSPLSLECTVEGTSNPNLYWYRQAAGRGLQLLFYSVGIGQISSEVPQNLSASRPQDRQFILSSKKLLLSDSGFYLCAGGQGALGNTEAFFGQGTRLTVV.